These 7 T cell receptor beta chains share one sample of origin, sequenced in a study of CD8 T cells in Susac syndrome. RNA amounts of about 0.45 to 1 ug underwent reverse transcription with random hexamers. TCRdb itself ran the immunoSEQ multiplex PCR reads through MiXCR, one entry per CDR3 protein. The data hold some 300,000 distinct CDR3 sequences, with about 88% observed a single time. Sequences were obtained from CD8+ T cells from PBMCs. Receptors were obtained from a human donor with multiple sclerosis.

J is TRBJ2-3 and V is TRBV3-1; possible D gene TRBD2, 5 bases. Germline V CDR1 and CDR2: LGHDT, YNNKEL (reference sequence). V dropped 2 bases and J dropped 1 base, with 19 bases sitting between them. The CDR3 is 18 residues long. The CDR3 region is CASSQLVSTGRGTDTQYF. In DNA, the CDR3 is TGTGCCAGCAGCCAATTGGTTTCGACGGGGAGAGGCACAGATACGCAGTATTTT.

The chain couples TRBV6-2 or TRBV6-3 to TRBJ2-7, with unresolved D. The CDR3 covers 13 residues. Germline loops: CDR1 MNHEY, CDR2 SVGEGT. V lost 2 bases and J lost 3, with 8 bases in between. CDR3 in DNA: TGTGCCAGCAGTTACCGCGACGACTACGAGCAGTACTTC. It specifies CASSYRDDYEQYF.

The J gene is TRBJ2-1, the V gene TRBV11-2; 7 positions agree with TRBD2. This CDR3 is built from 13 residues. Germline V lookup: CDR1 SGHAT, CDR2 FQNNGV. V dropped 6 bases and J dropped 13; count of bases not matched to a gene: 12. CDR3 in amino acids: CASSNVRESPQFF. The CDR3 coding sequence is TGTGCCAGCAGTAATGTGCGGGAGTCCCCCCAGTTCTTC.

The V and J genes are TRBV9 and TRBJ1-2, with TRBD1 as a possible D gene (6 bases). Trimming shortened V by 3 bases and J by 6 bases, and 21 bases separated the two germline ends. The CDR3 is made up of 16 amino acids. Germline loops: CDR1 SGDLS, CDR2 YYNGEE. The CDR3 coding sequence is TGTGCCAGCAGCGACCGGGGAGGGGGTCGTATGAATGGCTACACCTTC. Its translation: CASSDRGGGRMNGYTF. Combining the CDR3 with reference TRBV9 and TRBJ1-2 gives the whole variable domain DSGVTQTPKHLITATGQRVTLRCSPRSGDLSVYWYQQSLDQGLQFLIQYYNGEERAKGNILERFSAQQFPDLHSELNLSSLELGDSALYFCASSDRGGGRMNGYTFGSGTRLTVV.

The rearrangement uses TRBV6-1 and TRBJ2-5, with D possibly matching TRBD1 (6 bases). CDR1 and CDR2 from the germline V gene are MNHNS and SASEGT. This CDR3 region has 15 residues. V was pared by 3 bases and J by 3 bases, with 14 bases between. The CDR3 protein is CASSEPSWTEETQYF. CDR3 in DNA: TGTGCCAGCAGTGAGCCTTCGTGGACAGAAGAGACCCAGTACTTC.

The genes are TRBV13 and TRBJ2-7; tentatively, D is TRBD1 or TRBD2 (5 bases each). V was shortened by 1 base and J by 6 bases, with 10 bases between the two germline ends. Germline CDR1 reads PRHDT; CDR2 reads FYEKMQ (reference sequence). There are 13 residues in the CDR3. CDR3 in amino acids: CASSLEEGPEQYF. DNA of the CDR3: TGTGCCAGCAGCTTAGAAGAGGGACCCGAGCAGTACTTC.

The CDR3 DNA reads TGTGCCAGCAGCCTCCGGGACTGGGGTGGTGAGACCCAGTACTTC. Translation: CASSLRDWGGETQYF. The J gene is TRBJ2-5, the V gene TRBV7-2; D perhaps matches TRBD2 (6 bases). Germline V CDR1 and CDR2: SGHTA, FQGNSA. The CDR3 is made up of 15 amino acids. Trimming cost V 5 bases and J 5 bases, with 18 bases left between them.